The entry that follows covers one T cell receptor beta chain sequence. Its specificity is not known. Trimming pared 1 base from V and 1 base from J, leaving 5 bases between. The CDR3 covers 13 residues. Germline V lookup: CDR1 SGHNT, CDR2 YYREEE (reference sequence). The data were obtained in a study of OX40 agonist ivuxolimab in advanced cancers. Study overall: Ivuxolimab, an antibody that agonizes OX40 (CD134), was administered to the patients. Every 2 weeks, patients received ivuxolimab intravenously, dosed at 0.01 to 10 mg/kg.

TCRdb keeps only in-frame clones here, not all; method: immunoSEQ multiplex PCR. The sample consists of some 83,000 clones, approximately 89% of them appearing once. Study observations and caveats: Some of the lowest clonal expansion was seen in partial responders at 0.1-3.0 mg/kg. The work left the antigen specificity of expanded peripheral T cells undetermined.

The sample was CD4+ or CD8+ T cells sorted from blood, taken in a trial of the OX40 agonist ivuxolimab. The sequence came from an adult with an advanced solid tumor such as melanoma, head and neck, liver or kidney cancer. The rearrangement links TRBV5-4 to TRBJ1-1; D unresolved. CDR3 in DNA: TGTGCCAGCAGCTTGAGCAGGAACACTGAAGCTTTCTTT. It codes for CASSLSRNTEAFF.